These 27 T cell receptor beta chains originate from one sample sequenced in a study of T cell changes during pregnancy in multiple sclerosis. Sequencing used immunoSEQ multiplex PCR; TCRdb keeps in-frame clones, though not all of them. The table lists tens of thousands of clones, about 94% of them singletons. This specimen was peripheral blood, taken in the first trimester of pregnancy. The receptors originated from a female donor in good health, enrolled as a control in a pregnancy study.

The J gene is TRBJ1-5, the V gene TRBV27, with D maybe TRBD1 (5 bases). Per germline, CDR1 MNHEY and CDR2 SMNVEV (reference sequence). V lost 6 bases and J 7 bases, leaving 13 bases between the germline ends. The CDR3 spans 13 residues. Here the CDR3 reads CASSGGLGQPQHF. In nucleotides, the CDR3 is TGTGCCAGCAGCGGGGGACTTGGGCAGCCCCAGCATTTT.

The rearrangement links TRBV2 to TRBJ1-2, with TRBD1 matching 8 bases. The germline V gene encodes CDR1 SNHLY and CDR2 FYNNEI. CDR3 length: 15 amino acids. Trimming at V came to 2 bases and at J to 4 bases, leaving 6 bases not matched to a gene. The CDR3 loop reads CASSEPGGGGYGYTF. CDR3 nucleotides: TGTGCCAGCAGTGAACCAGGGGGCGGTGGCTATGGCTACACCTTC. Supplemented by reference TRBV2 and TRBJ1-2, the full variable domain reads EPEVTQTPSHQVTQMGQEVILRCVPISNHLYFYWYRQILGQKVEFLVSFYNNEISEKSEIFDDQFSVERPDGSNFTLKIRSTKLEDSAMYFCASSEPGGGGYGYTFGSGTRLTVV.

The V and J genes are TRBV2 and TRBJ2-1; 14 bases match TRBD2. CDR1 is SNHLY and CDR2 is FYNNEI in the germline V gene. Trimming took 4 bases from V and 6 from J; bases not matched to a gene: 5. The CDR3 is 16 amino acids. This CDR3 reads CASSALTSGRANEQFF. The CDR3 DNA is TGTGCCAGCAGTGCATTGACTAGCGGGAGGGCCAATGAGCAGTTCTTC. Using reference TRBV2 and TRBJ2-1 for the parts outside the CDR3, the full variable domain is EPEVTQTPSHQVTQMGQEVILRCVPISNHLYFYWYRQILGQKVEFLVSFYNNEISEKSEIFDDQFSVERPDGSNFTLKIRSTKLEDSAMYFCASSALTSGRANEQFFGPGTRLTVL.

This chain links TRBV28 with TRBJ2-5; maybe TRBD2 (6 bases). This CDR3 has 12 amino acids. The V gene's germline CDR1 is MDHEN and CDR2 SYDVKM. The germline V and J ends were trimmed by 8 bases and 5 bases, with 12 bases remaining between them. CDR3 nucleotides: TGTGCCAGCCGGGGGTCCGGGGAGACCCAGTACTTC. Translating it yields CASRGSGETQYF.

The J gene is TRBJ2-5, the V gene TRBV15; a possible D gene is TRBD2 (6 bases). Germline V lookup: CDR1 LNHNV, CDR2 YYDKDF (reference sequence). V was pared by 1 base and J by 5 bases, with 14 bases between. This CDR3 comprises 15 residues. As DNA, the CDR3 is TGTGCCACCAGCAGAGCGGGAGTAGTTTCGGAGACCCAGTACTTC. The encoded protein is CATSRAGVVSETQYF.

This clone came up once. This rearrangement joins TRBV5-1 to TRBJ1-5; the D is unclear. The germline V gene encodes CDR1 SGHRS and CDR2 YFSETQ. The CDR3 extends over 15 amino acids. The V end lost 2 bases, the J end lost 0 bases, and 9 bases lay between the germline ends. CDR3 coding DNA: TGCGCCAGCAGCTTCGACGGGGATAGCAATCAGCCCCAGCATTTT. It codes for CASSFDGDSNQPQHF.

This chain joins TRBV29-1 and TRBJ1-5; no definite D call. The CDR3 has 12 amino acids. Germline V gene data show CDR1 as SQVTM and CDR2 as ANQGSEA. V was cut by 4 bases and J by 3 bases, with 7 bases left in between. For the CDR3, the DNA is TGCAGCGTTGCTGACACCAATCAGCCCCAGCATTTT. This sequence encodes CSVADTNQPQHF. The full variable domain, with the rest looked up from reference TRBV29-1 and TRBJ1-5, is SAVISQKPSRDICQRGTSLTIQCQVDSQVTMMFWYRQQPGQSLTLIATANQGSEATYESGFVIDKFPISRPNLTFSTLTVSNMSPEDSSIYLCSVADTNQPQHFGDGTRLSIL.

This chain links TRBV15 with TRBJ2-1; 12 positions match TRBD2. CDR1 and CDR2 from the germline V gene are LNHNV and YYDKDF (reference sequence). The V and J ends lost 5 bases and 10 bases, in that order; junction bases with no gene match: 6. The CDR3 extends over 14 amino acids. The CDR3 loop is CATSGLAGPWEQFF. For the CDR3, the DNA is TGTGCCACCAGCGGACTAGCGGGACCGTGGGAGCAGTTCTTC.

CDR3 sequence reads: CASSPVAHEQFF. The CDR3 DNA reads TGTGCCAGCTCACCGGTAGCCCATGAGCAGTTCTTC. The V and J genes are TRBV18 and TRBJ2-1, with D unclear. V was trimmed by 3 bases and J by 8 bases, leaving 8 bases between them. Germline CDR1 reads KGHSH; CDR2 reads LQKENI. CDR3 length equals 12 residues.

The chain joins TRBV28 to TRBJ2-1; TRBD2 agrees at 9 bases. CDR1 is MDHEN and CDR2 is SYDVKM in the germline V gene. CDR3 length: 15 residues. V lost 5 bases, J lost 10 bases, and 12 bases stayed unmatched. CDR3 in amino acids: CASSPLREGTREQFF. DNA for the CDR3: TGTGCCAGCAGTCCTCTGCGGGAGGGGACCCGGGAGCAGTTCTTC.

The gene calls are TRBV27 and TRBJ2-3, with D perhaps matching TRBD2 (6 bases). CDR3 length equals 16 residues. Germline assignment: CDR1 MNHEY and CDR2 SMNVEV (reference sequence). The V gene lost 5 bases and the J gene lost 4 bases, with 19 bases spanning the gap. The CDR3 region is CASSIRHMGGPDTQYF. Written as DNA, the CDR3 is TGTGCCAGCAGTATTCGACATATGGGGGGTCCAGATACGCAGTATTTT.

The J gene is TRBJ2-1, the V gene TRBV18; 7 nucleotides match TRBD1. V was clipped by 6 bases and J by 5 bases; unmatched bases: 10. Germline CDR1 is KGHSH and CDR2 is LQKENI. This CDR3 is built from 15 residues. CDR3 DNA: TGTGCCAGCTCCCTCCGACAGGGATTACACAATGAGCAGTTCTTC. Translating it yields CASSLRQGLHNEQFF.

The chain employs TRBV6-5 and TRBJ2-7; 8 nucleotides match TRBD2. The J segment lost 3 bases and the V segment lost 0 bases, leaving 7 bases of the junction unmatched. The length of the CDR3 is 16 residues. Germline assignment: CDR1 MNHEY and CDR2 SVGAGI. This CDR3 reads CASSYSTREALYEQYF. CDR3 DNA sequence: TGTGCCAGCAGTTACTCGACGCGGGAGGCCCTCTACGAGCAGTACTTC.

The chain carries TRBV28 and TRBJ1-4, with 9 bases matching TRBD1. There are 18 residues in the CDR3. The junction had 12 bases not matched to a gene; V was cut back by 6 bases and J by 1 base. In germline, CDR1 is MDHEN, CDR2 SYDVKM. The CDR3 bases are TGTGCCAGCAGCCCCCTGGACAGGGGACGAAAAACTAATGAAAAACTGTTTTTT. Its protein is CASSPLDRGRKTNEKLFF.

V gene TRBV5-6 combines with J gene TRBJ2-7; no firm D call. The V gene's germline CDR1 is SGHDT and CDR2 YYEEEE. The CDR3 runs to 15 residues. Deletions cut 0 bases from V and 5 bases from J, with 15 bases between. The CDR3 coding sequence is TGTGCCAGCAGCTTGGCCCACAGAGCCCCCAACGAGCAGTACTTC. It specifies CASSLAHRAPNEQYF.

The rearrangement joins TRBV6-5 to TRBJ2-5, with D possibly being TRBD2 (6 bases). With the DNA end fitting TRBJ2-7 better, the J assignment may be wrong. Germline assignment: CDR1 MNHEY and CDR2 SVGAGI. The CDR3 extends over 16 amino acids. The CDR3 is CASSYHPTLATYEQYF. CDR3 bases: TGTGCCAGCAGCTACCACCCCACGCTAGCGACCTACGAGCAGTACTTC.

The chain combines TRBV30 with TRBJ2-7, with TRBD1 as a possible D gene (5 bases). CDR1 is GTSNPN, CDR2 SVGIG, per germline (reference sequence). The CDR3 spans 13 residues. Trimming removed 0 bases at V and 0 bases at J, with 6 bases between. The CDR3 region has the DNA TGTGCCTGGAGTGTAGACAGCTCCTACGAGCAGTACTTC. As protein: CAWSVDSSYEQYF.

J is TRBJ2-1 and V is TRBV27; D gene unclear. Trimming shortened V by 9 bases and J by 5 bases, and 29 bases separated the two germline ends. CDR1 and CDR2 from the germline V gene are MNHEY and SMNVEV (reference sequence). The CDR3 sequence is 18 residues long. As DNA, the CDR3 is TGTGCCAGTCCGACCCAACCACGGCGGAGACTCCACGACAATGAGCAGTTCTTC. Its protein product is CASPTQPRRRLHDNEQFF.

This rearrangement joins TRBV5-4 to TRBJ2-3, with 11 bases fitting TRBD2. Germline CDR1 SGHNT, CDR2 YYREEE (reference sequence). The trim removed 7 bases at V and 4 bases at J, leaving 11 bases unmatched. The CDR3 loop spans 16 amino acids. CDR3 coding DNA: TGTGCCAGCGCACCGTCTAGCGGGAGGCGAGCAGATACGCAGTATTTT. Translated, it gives CASAPSSGRRADTQYF.

This clone showed up just once. This chain links TRBV7-9 with TRBJ2-7; TRBD2 is a possible D gene (6 bases). Germline V lookup: CDR1 SEHNR, CDR2 FQNEAQ (reference sequence). The CDR3 runs to 14 residues. V lost 2 bases and J lost 2, with 10 bases in between. The CDR3, as DNA: TGTGCCAGCAGCTTAACCGGGGGTACCTACGAGCAGTACTTC. Translated, it gives CASSLTGGTYEQYF.

The rearrangement uses TRBV28 and TRBJ2-4, with 9 nucleotides matching TRBD2. With 6 bases clipped from V and 7 bases from J, the junction kept 7 bases outside the gene matches. This CDR3 has 14 amino acids. In germline, CDR1 is MDHEN, CDR2 SYDVKM. CDR3 loop: CASRPGTSPNIQYF. The CDR3 nucleotides read TGTGCCAGCAGGCCCGGGACTAGCCCCAACATTCAGTACTTC.

The J gene is TRBJ2-2, the V gene TRBV12-5; 7 bases align to TRBD2. Germline V lookup: CDR1 LGHNT, CDR2 FRNRAP. V shed 1 base, J shed 3 bases, and the junction held 5 bases outside the gene matches. This CDR3 spans 16 amino acids. CDR3: CASGLGGGGYTGELFF. As DNA, the CDR3 is TGTGCTAGTGGTTTGGGCGGGGGAGGATACACCGGGGAGCTGTTTTTT. The full variable domain, its missing parts supplied by reference TRBV12-5 and TRBJ2-2, is DARVTQTPRHKVTEMGQEVTMRCQPILGHNTVFWYRQTMMQGLELLAYFRNRAPLDDSGMPKDRFSAEMPDATLATLKIQPSEPRDSAVYFCASGLGGGGYTGELFFGEGSRLTVL.

V and J are TRBV27 and TRBJ2-6; 9 nucleotides line up with TRBD1. V gave up 4 bases and J gave up 2 bases; unmatched junction bases: 3. Germline V lookup: CDR1 MNHEY, CDR2 SMNVEV (reference sequence). The CDR3 has 16 amino acids. CDR3 nucleotide sequence: TGTGCCAGCAGTTCCGGACAGGGGACTGGGGCCAACGTCCTGACTTTC. As protein: CASSSGQGTGANVLTF.

This chain connects TRBV5-1 to TRBJ2-5; D gene uncertain. Germline CDR1 and CDR2: SGHRS and YFSETQ. CDR3 length: 15 amino acids. Trimming took 1 base from V and 2 from J, leaving 12 bases between them. In nucleotides, the CDR3 is TGCGCCAGCAGCTTGATCGCAGGCCAGCAAGAGACCCAGTACTTC. Translated, it gives CASSLIAGQQETQYF.

This chain joins TRBV2 and TRBJ2-1; 10 bases match TRBD2. Trimming cost V 6 bases and J 6 bases; bases outside gene matches: 5. Germline CDR1 SNHLY, CDR2 FYNNEI. CDR3 size: 14 residues. CDR3 in amino acids: CASRPIAGGNEQFF. CDR3 in DNA: TGTGCCAGCAGGCCCATAGCGGGAGGCAATGAGCAGTTCTTC. Filled out from reference TRBV2 and TRBJ2-1, the complete variable domain reads EPEVTQTPSHQVTQMGQEVILRCVPISNHLYFYWYRQILGQKVEFLVSFYNNEISEKSEIFDDQFSVERPDGSNFTLKIRSTKLEDSAMYFCASRPIAGGNEQFFGPGTRLTVL.

This clone was seen just once. The rearrangement joins TRBV5-6 to TRBJ1-2; no reliable D call. Germline-derived CDR1 and CDR2 are SGHDT and YYEEEE. V lost 2 bases and J 5 bases, leaving 7 bases between the germline ends. The CDR3 spans 12 residues. The CDR3 here is CASSFPSYGYTF. Written as DNA, the CDR3 is TGTGCCAGCAGCTTTCCGTCTTATGGCTACACCTTC.

There are a few counts of this clone. The rearrangement uses TRBV11-2 and TRBJ2-1; the D gene is possibly TRBD2 (6 bases). CDR1 SGHAT and CDR2 FQNNGV come from the germline V gene. The CDR3 extends over 13 amino acids. V lost 6 bases to trimming and J lost 6 bases, with 12 bases between them. The CDR3 DNA reads TGTGCCAGCAGATTACACGGGAGCAATGAGCAGTTCTTC. This codes for CASRLHGSNEQFF.